These 9 T cell receptor beta chains share one sample of origin, sequenced in a study of blood T cell repertoires in COVID-19. The data were produced by immunoSEQ multiplex PCR, yet TCRdb's version contains in-frame clones alone and is incomplete. The table records roughly 160,000 clones, about 87% of them present only once. Sequencing was done on a sample of peripheral blood. These receptor sequences come from a man aged 55-75 years with COVID-19, enrolled during active disease.

This chain uses TRBV29-1 with TRBJ2-3, with 8 bases lining up with TRBD2. The germline V gene encodes CDR1 SQVTM and CDR2 ANQGSEA. The trim removed 1 base at V and 5 bases at J, leaving 5 bases unmatched. This CDR3 is 14 amino acids long. CDR3 amino acids: CSVEGAGGVDTQYF. CDR3 DNA sequence: TGCAGCGTTGAAGGCGCGGGGGGCGTAGATACGCAGTATTTT.

The chain joins TRBV5-1 to TRBJ1-4; 12 bases line up with TRBD1. The length of the CDR3 is 17 residues. Germline V gene sequence: CDR1 SGHRS, CDR2 YFSETQ. V shed 3 bases, J shed 7 bases, and the junction held 10 bases outside the gene matches. Here the CDR3 reads CASSWGQGDRGLEKLFF. In DNA form, the CDR3 reads TGCGCCAGCAGCTGGGGTCAGGGGGACAGGGGGCTTGAAAAACTGTTTTTT.

The V call is TRBV19, the J call TRBJ2-5, with TRBD2 identical over 7 bases. V lost 7 bases to trimming and J lost 4 bases; unmatched junction nucleotides: 9. The CDR3 covers 14 residues. Germline V gene lookup returns CDR1 LNHDA and CDR2 SQIVND (reference sequence). CDR3: CASKGSASGETQYF. Written as DNA, the CDR3 is TGTGCCAGTAAGGGTTCGGCTAGCGGAGAGACCCAGTACTTC.

The chain couples TRBV7-3 to TRBJ2-2; 9 nucleotides agree with TRBD1. Per germline, CDR1 SGHTA and CDR2 FQGTGA. The junction had 11 bases not matched to a gene; V was cut back by 5 bases and J by 7 bases. The CDR3 is 16 residues long. The DNA for the CDR3 is TGTGCCAGCAGCCGTTCTGGCGGACAGGGGAACGGGGAGCTGTTTTTT. It codes for CASSRSGGQGNGELFF.

This clone was seen a single time. The chain carries TRBV11-2 and TRBJ1-6; no firm D call. The CDR3 runs 19 residues. In germline, CDR1 is SGHAT, CDR2 FQNNGV. The germline V and J ends were trimmed by 1 base and 5 bases, with 21 bases remaining between them. This chain's CDR3 is CASSLALSREKYNNSPLHF. The CDR3, as DNA: TGTGCCAGCAGCTTAGCGTTAAGTAGGGAGAAGTACAATAATTCACCCCTCCACTTT.

This clone came up once. The rearrangement links TRBV6-5 to TRBJ1-4, with D unresolved. The CDR3 has 14 amino acids. The V end lost 6 bases, the J end lost 0 bases, and 8 bases lay between the germline ends. Germline V CDR1 and CDR2: MNHEY, SVGAGI. The CDR3 region is CASSSGATNEKLFF. The CDR3, as DNA: TGTGCCAGCAGCTCCGGGGCAACTAATGAAAAACTGTTTTTT.

The chain carries TRBV7-2 and TRBJ2-1, with 12 bases fitting TRBD2. The CDR3 covers 18 residues. CDR1 is SGHTA and CDR2 is FQGNSA in the germline V gene. V shed 5 bases, J shed 7 bases, and the junction held 15 bases outside the gene matches. In DNA, the CDR3 is TGTGCCAGCAGCGCCCCTAGCGGGAGGGCCGTTAGTGCGAATGAGCAGTTCTTC. It is translated as CASSAPSGRAVSANEQFF. The entire variable domain, with the rest obtained from reference TRBV7-2 and TRBJ2-1, is as follows: GAGVSQSPSNKVTEKGKDVELRCDPISGHTALYWYRQSLGQGLEFLIYFQGNSAPDKSGLPSDRFSAERTGGSVSTLTIQRTQQEDSAVYLCASSAPSGRAVSANEQFFGPGTRLTVL.

This chain connects TRBV9 to TRBJ2-3; TRBD2 matches at 11 bases. J gave up 3 bases and V 0 bases, and 9 bases lay outside the gene matches. The V gene's germline CDR1 is SGDLS and CDR2 YYNGEE. The CDR3 length is 18 residues. Here the CDR3 reads CASSVGGVSGGATDTQYF. The CDR3 DNA reads as TGTGCCAGCAGCGTAGGTGGGGTTAGCGGGGGGGCAACAGATACGCAGTATTTT.

A single count supports this clone. CDR3 protein: CASSYRGGSTEAFF. The CDR3 region has the DNA TGTGCCAGCAGCTACAGGGGAGGAAGCACTGAAGCTTTCTTT. The chain combines TRBV7-9 with TRBJ1-1; 7 nucleotides align to TRBD1. CDR1 and CDR2 from the germline V gene are SEHNR and FQNEAQ (reference sequence). The V and J ends lost 4 bases and 4 bases, in that order; junction bases with no gene match: 6. The CDR3 has 14 residues.